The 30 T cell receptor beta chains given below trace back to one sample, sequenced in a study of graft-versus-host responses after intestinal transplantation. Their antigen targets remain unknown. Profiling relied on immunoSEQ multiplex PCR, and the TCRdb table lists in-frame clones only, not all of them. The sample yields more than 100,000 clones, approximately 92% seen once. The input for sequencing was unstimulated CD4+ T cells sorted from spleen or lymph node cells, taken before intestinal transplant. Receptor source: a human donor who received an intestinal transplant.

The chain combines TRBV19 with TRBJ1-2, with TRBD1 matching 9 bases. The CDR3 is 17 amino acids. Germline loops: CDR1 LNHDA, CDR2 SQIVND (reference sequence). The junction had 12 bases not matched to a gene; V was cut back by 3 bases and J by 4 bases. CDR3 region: CASSIISGTGMSYGYTF. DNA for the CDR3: TGTGCCAGTAGTATTATCTCAGGGACAGGGATGAGCTATGGCTACACCTTC. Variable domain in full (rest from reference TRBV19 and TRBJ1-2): DGGITQSPKYLFRKEGQNVTLSCEQNLNHDAMYWYRQDPGQGLRLIYYSQIVNDFQKGDIAEGYSVSREKKESFPLTVTSAQKNPTAFYLCASSIISGTGMSYGYTFGSGTRLTVV.

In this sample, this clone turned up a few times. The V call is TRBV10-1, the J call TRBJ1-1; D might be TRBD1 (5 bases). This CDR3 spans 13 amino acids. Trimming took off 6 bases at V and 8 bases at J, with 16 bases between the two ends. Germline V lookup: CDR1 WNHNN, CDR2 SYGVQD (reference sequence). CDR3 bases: TGCGCCAGCAGGAGGGGCCGGGCGGACGAAGCTTTCTTT. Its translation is CASRRGRADEAFF.

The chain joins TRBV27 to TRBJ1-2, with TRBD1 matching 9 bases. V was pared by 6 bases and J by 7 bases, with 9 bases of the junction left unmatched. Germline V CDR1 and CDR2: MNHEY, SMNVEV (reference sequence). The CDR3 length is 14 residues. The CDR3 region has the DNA TGTGCCAGCAGAGAGACAGGGGGAACTTTTGGCTACACCTTC. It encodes CASRETGGTFGYTF.

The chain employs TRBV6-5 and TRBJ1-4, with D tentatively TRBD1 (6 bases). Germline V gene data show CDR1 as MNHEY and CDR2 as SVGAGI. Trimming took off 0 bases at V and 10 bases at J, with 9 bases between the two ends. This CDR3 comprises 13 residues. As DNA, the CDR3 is TGTGCCAGCAGTTACTCTAGACAGGCAAAACTGTTTTTT. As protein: CASSYSRQAKLFF.

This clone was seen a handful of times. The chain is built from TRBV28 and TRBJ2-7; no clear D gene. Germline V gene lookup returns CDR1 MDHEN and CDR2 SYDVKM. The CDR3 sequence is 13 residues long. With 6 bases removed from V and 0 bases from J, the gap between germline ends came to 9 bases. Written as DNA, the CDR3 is TGTGCCAGCAGCCCCGTCCCCTCCTACGAGCAGTACTTC. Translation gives CASSPVPSYEQYF.

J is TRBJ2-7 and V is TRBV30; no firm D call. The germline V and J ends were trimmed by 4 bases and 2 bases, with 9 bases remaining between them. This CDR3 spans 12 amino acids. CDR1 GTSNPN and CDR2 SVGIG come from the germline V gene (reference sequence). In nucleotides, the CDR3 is TGTGCCTGGACGCACAGCCCCTACGAGCAGTACTTC. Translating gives CAWTHSPYEQYF. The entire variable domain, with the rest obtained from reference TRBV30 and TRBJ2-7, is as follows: SQTIHQWPATLVQPVGSPLSLECTVEGTSNPNLYWYRQAAGRGLQLLFYSVGIGQISSEVPQNLSASRPQDRQFILSSKKLLLSDSGFYLCAWTHSPYEQYFGPGTRLTVT.

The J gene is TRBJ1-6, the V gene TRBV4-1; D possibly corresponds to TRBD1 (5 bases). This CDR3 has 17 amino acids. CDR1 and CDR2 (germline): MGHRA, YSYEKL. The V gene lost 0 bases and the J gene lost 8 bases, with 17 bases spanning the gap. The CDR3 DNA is TGCGCCAGCAGCCAAGATAGGAGCGGGACTCGGGATTCACCCCTCCACTTT. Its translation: CASSQDRSGTRDSPLHF.

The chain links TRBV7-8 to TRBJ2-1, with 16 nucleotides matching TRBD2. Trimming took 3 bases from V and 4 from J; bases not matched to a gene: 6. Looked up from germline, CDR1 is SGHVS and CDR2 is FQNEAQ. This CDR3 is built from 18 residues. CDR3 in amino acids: CASSLPGLAGGIYNEQFF. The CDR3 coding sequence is TGTGCCAGCAGCTTGCCGGGACTAGCGGGAGGGATATACAATGAGCAGTTCTTC.

CDR3 sequence: CASSERPQETQYF. The CDR3 bases are TGTGCCAGCAGTGAAAGGCCCCAAGAGACCCAGTACTTC. The chain joins TRBV6-1 to TRBJ2-5; no definite D call. CDR3 length equals 13 residues. Germline CDR1 is MNHNS and CDR2 is SASEGT. Trimming stripped 2 bases from V and 1 base from J, with 5 bases between.

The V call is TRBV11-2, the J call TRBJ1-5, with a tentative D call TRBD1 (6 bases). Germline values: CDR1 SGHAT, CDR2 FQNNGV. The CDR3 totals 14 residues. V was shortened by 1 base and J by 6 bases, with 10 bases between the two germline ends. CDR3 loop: CASSLAGGGQPQHF. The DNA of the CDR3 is TGTGCCAGCAGCTTAGCGGGGGGCGGTCAGCCCCAGCATTTT.

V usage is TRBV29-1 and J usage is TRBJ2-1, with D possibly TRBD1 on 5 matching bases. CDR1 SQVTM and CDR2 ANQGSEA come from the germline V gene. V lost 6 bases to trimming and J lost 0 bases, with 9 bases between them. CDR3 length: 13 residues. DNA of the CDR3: TGCAGCGTCCCCCAGGGCTCCTACAATGAGCAGTTCTTC. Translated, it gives CSVPQGSYNEQFF.

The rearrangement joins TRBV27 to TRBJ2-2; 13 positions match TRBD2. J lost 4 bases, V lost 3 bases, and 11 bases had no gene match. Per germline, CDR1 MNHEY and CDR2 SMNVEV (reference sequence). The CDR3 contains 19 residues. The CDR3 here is CASSFRRLAGGVGTGELFF. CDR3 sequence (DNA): TGTGCCAGCAGTTTTCGACGACTAGCGGGAGGTGTGGGCACCGGGGAGCTGTTTTTT.

CDR3 loop: CAIGGTGGDTQYF. The CDR3 DNA follows: TGTGCCATCGGGGGGACAGGGGGGGATACGCAGTATTTT. The chain links TRBV10-3 to TRBJ2-3, with 11 bases matching TRBD1. Germline trimming cut 8 bases from V and 6 bases from J; bases unmatched to any gene: 4. Germline V CDR1 and CDR2: ENHRY, SYGVKD. The CDR3 is 13 amino acids.

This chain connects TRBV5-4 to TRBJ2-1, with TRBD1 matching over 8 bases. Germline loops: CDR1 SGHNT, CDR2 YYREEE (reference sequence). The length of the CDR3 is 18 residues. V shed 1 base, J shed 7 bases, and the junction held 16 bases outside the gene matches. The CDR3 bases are TGTGCCAGCAGCTTGAGTGCAGGGGGCGGATACGATTGGAATGAGCAGTTCTTC. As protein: CASSLSAGGGYDWNEQFF.

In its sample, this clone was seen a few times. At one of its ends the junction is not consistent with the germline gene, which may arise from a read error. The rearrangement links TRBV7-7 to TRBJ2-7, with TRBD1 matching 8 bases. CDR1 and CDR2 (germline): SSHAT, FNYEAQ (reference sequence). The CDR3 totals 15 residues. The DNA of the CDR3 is TGTGCTAGCAGCACTAGTCGGGACAGGCCCGGCGAGCAGTACTTC. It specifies CASSTSRDRPGEQYF.

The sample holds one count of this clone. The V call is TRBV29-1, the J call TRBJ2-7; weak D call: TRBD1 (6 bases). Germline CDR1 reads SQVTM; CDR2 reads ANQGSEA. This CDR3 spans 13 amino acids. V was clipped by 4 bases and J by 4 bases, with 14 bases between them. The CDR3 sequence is CSVAQGILYEQYF. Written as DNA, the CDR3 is TGCAGCGTTGCACAGGGAATTCTATACGAGCAGTACTTC.

CDR3 sequence reads: CASRGTSYHEQYF. CDR3 coding DNA: TGTGCCAGCAGAGGGACTAGCTACCACGAGCAGTACTTC. This sequence joins TRBV6-1 and TRBJ2-7; TRBD2 aligns across 9 bases. Germline V gene sequence: CDR1 MNHNS, CDR2 SASEGT. V was clipped by 6 bases and J by 5 bases; unmatched bases: 5. This CDR3 region has 13 residues.

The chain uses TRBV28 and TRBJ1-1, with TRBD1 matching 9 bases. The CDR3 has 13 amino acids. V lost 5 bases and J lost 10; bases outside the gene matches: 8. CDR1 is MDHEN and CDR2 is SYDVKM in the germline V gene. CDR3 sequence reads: CASSGQGRHIAFF. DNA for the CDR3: TGTGCCAGCAGTGGACAGGGGAGGCACATAGCTTTCTTT. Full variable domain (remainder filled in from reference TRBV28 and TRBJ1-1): DVKVTQSSRYLVKRTGEKVFLECVQDMDHENMFWYRQDPGLGLRLIYFSYDVKMKEKGDIPEGYSVSREKKERFSLILESASTNQTSMYLCASSGQGRHIAFFGQGTRLTVV.

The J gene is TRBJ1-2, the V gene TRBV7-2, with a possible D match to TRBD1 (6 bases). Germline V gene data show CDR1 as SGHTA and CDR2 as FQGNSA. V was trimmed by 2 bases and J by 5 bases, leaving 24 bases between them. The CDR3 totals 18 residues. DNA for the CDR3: TGTGCCAGCAGCTTATCGGGCTGGGTTGGGACACAACCTTATGGCTACACCTTC. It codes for CASSLSGWVGTQPYGYTF.

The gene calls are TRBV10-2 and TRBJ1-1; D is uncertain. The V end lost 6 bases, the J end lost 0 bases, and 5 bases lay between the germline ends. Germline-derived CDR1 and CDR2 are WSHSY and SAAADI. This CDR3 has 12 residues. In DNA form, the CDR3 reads TGCGCCAGCAGGGGGTTGAACACTGAAGCTTTCTTT. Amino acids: CASRGLNTEAFF.

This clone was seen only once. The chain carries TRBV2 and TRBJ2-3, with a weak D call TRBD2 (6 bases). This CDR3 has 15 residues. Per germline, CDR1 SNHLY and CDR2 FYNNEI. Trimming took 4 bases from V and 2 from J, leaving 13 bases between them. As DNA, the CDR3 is TGTGCCAGCAGTGGGGGGAGGAAGGTCACAGATACGCAGTATTTT. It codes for CASSGGRKVTDTQYF.

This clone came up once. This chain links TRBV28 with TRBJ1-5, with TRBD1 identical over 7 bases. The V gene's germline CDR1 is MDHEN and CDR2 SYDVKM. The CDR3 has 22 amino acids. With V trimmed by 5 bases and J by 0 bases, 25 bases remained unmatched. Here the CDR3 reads CASSLRGVVGQGGWYSNQPQHF. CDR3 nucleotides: TGTGCCAGCAGTCTGAGAGGGGTAGTCGGGCAGGGGGGATGGTATAGCAATCAGCCCCAGCATTTT.

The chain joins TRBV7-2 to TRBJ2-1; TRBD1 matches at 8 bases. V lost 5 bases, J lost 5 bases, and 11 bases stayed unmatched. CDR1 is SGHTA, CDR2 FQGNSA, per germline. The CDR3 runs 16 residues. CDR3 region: CASSLSGQGFDNEQFF. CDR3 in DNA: TGTGCCAGCAGCCTCTCCGGACAGGGTTTCGACAATGAGCAGTTCTTC.

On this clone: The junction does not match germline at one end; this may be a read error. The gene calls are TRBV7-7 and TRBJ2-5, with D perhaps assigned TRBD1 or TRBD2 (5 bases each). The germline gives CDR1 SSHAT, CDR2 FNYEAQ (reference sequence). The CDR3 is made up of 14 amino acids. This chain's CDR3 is CASSLAGRGETQYF. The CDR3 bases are TGTGCTAGCAGCTTAGCAGGGAGAGGAGAGACCCAGTACTTC.

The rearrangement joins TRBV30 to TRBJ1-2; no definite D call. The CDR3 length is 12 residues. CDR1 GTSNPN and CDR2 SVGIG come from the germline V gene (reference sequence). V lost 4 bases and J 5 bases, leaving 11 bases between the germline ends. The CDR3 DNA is TGTGCCTGGATACAAGCGCCTTATGGCTACACCTTC. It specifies CAWIQAPYGYTF. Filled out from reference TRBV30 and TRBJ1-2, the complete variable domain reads SQTIHQWPATLVQPVGSPLSLECTVEGTSNPNLYWYRQAAGRGLQLLFYSVGIGQISSEVPQNLSASRPQDRQFILSSKKLLLSDSGFYLCAWIQAPYGYTFGSGTRLTVV.

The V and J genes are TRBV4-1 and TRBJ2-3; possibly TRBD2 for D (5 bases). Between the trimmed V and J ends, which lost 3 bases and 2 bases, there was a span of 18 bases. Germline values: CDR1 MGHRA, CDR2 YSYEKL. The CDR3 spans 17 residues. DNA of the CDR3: TGCGCCAGCAGCCACGCCCGCCGGACTTACGACACAGATACGCAGTATTTT. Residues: CASSHARRTYDTDTQYF.

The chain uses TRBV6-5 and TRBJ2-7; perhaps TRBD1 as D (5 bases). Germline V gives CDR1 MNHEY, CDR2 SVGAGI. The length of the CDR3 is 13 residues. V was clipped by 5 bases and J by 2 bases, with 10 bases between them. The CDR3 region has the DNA TGTGCCAGCAGTCACGACAGTACCTACGAGCAGTACTTC. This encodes CASSHDSTYEQYF.

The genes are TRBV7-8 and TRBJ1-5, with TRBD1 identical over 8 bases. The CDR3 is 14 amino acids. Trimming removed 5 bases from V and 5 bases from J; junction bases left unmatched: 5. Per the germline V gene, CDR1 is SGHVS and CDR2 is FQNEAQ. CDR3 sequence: CASSPRTGYQPQHF. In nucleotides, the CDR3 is TGTGCCAGCAGCCCTCGGACAGGGTATCAGCCCCAGCATTTT.

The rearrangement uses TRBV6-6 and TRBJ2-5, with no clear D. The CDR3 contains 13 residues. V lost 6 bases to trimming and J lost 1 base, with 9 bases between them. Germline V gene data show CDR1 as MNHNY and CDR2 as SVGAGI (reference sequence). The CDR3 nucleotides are TGTGCCAGCAGATGGGCCGGCCAAGAGACCCAGTACTTC. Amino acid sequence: CASRWAGQETQYF.

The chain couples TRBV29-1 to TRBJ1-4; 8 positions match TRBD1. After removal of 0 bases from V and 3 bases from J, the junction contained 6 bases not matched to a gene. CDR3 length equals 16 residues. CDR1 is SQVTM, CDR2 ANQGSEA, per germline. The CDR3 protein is CSVEDDRTGSNEKLFF. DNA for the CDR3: TGCAGCGTTGAAGACGACCGGACAGGGTCTAATGAAAAACTGTTTTTT.